This T cell receptor beta chain is drawn from a study of cytomegalovirus exposure and HLA in healthy donors. The overall study: Earlier, about 180 million T cells were analyzed, and some 120 million unique TCR beta sequences were found among them.

Trimming took off 0 bases at V and 9 bases at J, with 15 bases between the two ends. The germline gives CDR1 SGHAT, CDR2 FQNNGV. This CDR3 is 14 amino acids long. Amplification used 60 Vbeta primers and 13 Jbeta primers. The data were produced by immunoSEQ multiplex PCR, yet TCRdb's version contains in-frame clones alone and is incomplete. The table shows a few hundred thousand clones, with around 81% occurring only once. The chain employs TRBV11-2 and TRBJ2-7; perhaps TRBD1 as D (6 bases). The sequenced sample was PBMCs. This sequence originates from a woman aged 55-69 years in good health and CMV-seropositive. This CDR3 reads CASSLETGPQGQYF. Written as DNA, the CDR3 is TGTGCCAGCAGCTTAGAGACAGGTCCGCAGGGGCAGTACTTC.